This record looks at one T cell receptor (beta chain) sequence and its context. Repertoires were generated with immunoSEQ multiplex PCR, while TCRdb's copy carries only in-frame clones and drops some. The sample contains fewer than 700,000 clones, 88% of which appear only once. In germline, CDR1 is LGHNA, CDR2 YSLEER. The CDR3 consists of 14 residues. V was pared by 6 bases and J by 8 bases, with 4 bases of the junction left unmatched. The sample belongs to a study of shared T cell receptors in the human thymus. These same records also appear under a second study, on human thymus T cells. That study reports: Resections from corrective heart surgery provided thymus tissue. Related work found strong thymic repertoire overlap between unrelated individuals.

This clonotype originated in a boy younger than two with a congenital heart defect. The material sequenced was thymocytes. V and J are TRBV4-3 and TRBJ1-6, with 10 positions matching TRBD1. The CDR3 DNA is TGCGCCAGCAGGCCGACAGGGGGCGATTCACCCCTCCACTTT. Protein product: CASRPTGGDSPLHF.